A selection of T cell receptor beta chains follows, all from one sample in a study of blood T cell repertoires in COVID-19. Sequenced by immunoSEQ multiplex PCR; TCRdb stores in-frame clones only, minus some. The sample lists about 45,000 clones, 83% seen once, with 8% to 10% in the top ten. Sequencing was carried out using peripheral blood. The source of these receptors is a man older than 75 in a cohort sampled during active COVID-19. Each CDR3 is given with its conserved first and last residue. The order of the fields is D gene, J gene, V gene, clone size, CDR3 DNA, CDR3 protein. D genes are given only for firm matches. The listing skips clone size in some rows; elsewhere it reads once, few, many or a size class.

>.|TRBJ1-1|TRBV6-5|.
TGTGCCAGCAGTTACTCGTTCAGGGGCACTGAAGCTTTCTTT
CASSYSFRGTEAFF
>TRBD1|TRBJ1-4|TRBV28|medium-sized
TGTGCCAGCAGCCCCCCCGGGACAGCGGCACAAAAACTGTTTTTT
CASSPPGTAAQKLFF
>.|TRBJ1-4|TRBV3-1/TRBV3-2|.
TGTGCCAGCAGCCTAGGGGTTCGGGAAAAACTGTTTTTT
CASSLGVREKLFF
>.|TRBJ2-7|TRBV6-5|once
TGTGCCAGCACCCCCCATCCTAGCTCCTACGAGCAGTACTTC
CASTPHPSSYEQYF
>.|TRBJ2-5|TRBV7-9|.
TGTGCCAGCAGCTCCACGACTAGCCAAGAGACCCAGTACTTC
CASSSTTSQETQYF
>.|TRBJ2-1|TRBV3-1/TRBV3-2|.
TGTGCCAGCAGCCAAATCCCGACAGTCAACAATGAGCAGTTCTTC
CASSQIPTVNNEQFF
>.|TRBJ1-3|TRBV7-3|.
TGTGCCAGCAGCTTACAGGGGATGAGTGGAAACACCATATATTTT
CASSLQGMSGNTIYF
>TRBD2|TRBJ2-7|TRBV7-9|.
TGTGCCAGCAGCATACAGGACGGACTAGCCTACGAGCAGTACTTC
CASSIQDGLAYEQYF
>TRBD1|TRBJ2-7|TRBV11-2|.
TGTGCCAGCAGCTTACTAGGGTGGACAGGGGACGAGCAGTACTTC
CASSLLGWTGDEQYF
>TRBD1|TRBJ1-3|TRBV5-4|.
TGTGCCAGCAGCACCGGGACAGGGGGGAGAAACACCATATATTTT
CASSTGTGGRNTIYF
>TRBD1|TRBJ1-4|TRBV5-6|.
TGTGCCAGCAGCCTCCGGACAGGGGGTGCTGAAAAACTGTTTTTT
CASSLRTGGAEKLFF
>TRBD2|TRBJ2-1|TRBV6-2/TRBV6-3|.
TGTGCCAGCAGTTCTCTAATTGGGGGGACTAGCGGATACAATGAGCAGTTCTTC
CASSSLIGGTSGYNEQFF
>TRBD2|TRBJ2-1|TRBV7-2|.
TGTGCCAGCAGCTTAGTTCTAGCGGGCCCGGATGAGCAGTTCTTC
CASSLVLAGPDEQFF
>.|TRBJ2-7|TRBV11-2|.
TGTGCCAGCAGTTATCAGGGGAGCTCCTACGAGCAGTACTTC
CASSYQGSSYEQYF
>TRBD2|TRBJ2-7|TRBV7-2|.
TGTGCCAGCAGCAGTAGCGGGGGGTACGAGCAGTACTTC
CASSSSGGYEQYF
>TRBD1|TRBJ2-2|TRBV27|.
TGTGCCAGCAGTTCCCGTCTGATGGGACAGATCACCGGGGAGCTGTTTTTT
CASSSRLMGQITGELFF
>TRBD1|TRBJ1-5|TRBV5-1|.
TGCGCCAGCAGCCGAGGGACAGGGTTTAATCAGCCCCAGCATTTT
CASSRGTGFNQPQHF
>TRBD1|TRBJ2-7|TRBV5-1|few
TGCGCCAGCAGCTGGACCGGGACAGGGGATTCCTACGAGCAGTACTTC
CASSWTGTGDSYEQYF
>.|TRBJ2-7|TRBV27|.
TGTGCCAGCAGTTTCTGGGGAGGCGAGCAGTACTTC
CASSFWGGEQYF
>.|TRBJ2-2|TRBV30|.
TGTGCCTGGAGTCCTCAACGGACGGGACTGCTTGCTAGGGAGCTGTTTTTT
CAWSPQRTGLLARELFF
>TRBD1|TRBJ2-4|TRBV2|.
TGTGCCAGCAGTGAATGGGGGGACAGGGTAGACATTCAGTACTTC
CASSEWGDRVDIQYF
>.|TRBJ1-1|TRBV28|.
TGTGCCAGCAGTGACCGACGAGGGAGAGGTGAAGCTTTCTTT
CASSDRRGRGEAFF
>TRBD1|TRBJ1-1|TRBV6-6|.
TGTGCCAGCAGTCCTCCCCTCGGGACAGGGACGAACACTGAAGCTTTCTTT
CASSPPLGTGTNTEAFF
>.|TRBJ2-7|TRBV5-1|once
TGCGCCAGCAGCTTATCAGGCAACGAGCAGTACTTC
CASSLSGNEQYF
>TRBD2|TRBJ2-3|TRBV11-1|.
TGTGCCAGCAGCTTGGAGGGGAGGGGTACAGATACGCAGTATTTT
CASSLEGRGTDTQYF
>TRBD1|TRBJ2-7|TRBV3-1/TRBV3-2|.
TGTGCCAGCAGTTCTGACAGGGAATTTTCGTACGAGCAGTACTTC
CASSSDREFSYEQYF
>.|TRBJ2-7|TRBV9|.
TGTGCCAGCAGCGTAGGGTTTATGGGGACACCGTTCGAGCAGTACTTC
CASSVGFMGTPFEQYF
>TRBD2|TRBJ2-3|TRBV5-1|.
TGCGCCAGCAGCTTGGGACTAGCGGGAGGGCCGACAGATACGCAGTATTTT
CASSLGLAGGPTDTQYF
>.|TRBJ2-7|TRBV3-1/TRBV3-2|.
TGTGCCAGCAGCCAATACGGGAGAGATGAGCAGTACTTC
CASSQYGRDEQYF
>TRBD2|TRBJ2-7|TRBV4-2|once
TGTGCCAGCAGCCAGGCTAGCGGGAGTCAAAGCTACGAGCAGTACTTC
CASSQASGSQSYEQYF
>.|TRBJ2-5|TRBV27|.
TGTGCCAGCAGAAGAGGGATCAGTCAAGAGACCCGGTACTTC
CASRRGISQETRYF
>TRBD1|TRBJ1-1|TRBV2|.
TGTGCCAGCAGTGATCAGGGGGCTATTAACACTGAAGCTTTCTTT
CASSDQGAINTEAFF
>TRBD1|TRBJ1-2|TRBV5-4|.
TGTGCCAGCAGCCTGGGACAGGAGTATGGCTACACCTTC
CASSLGQEYGYTF
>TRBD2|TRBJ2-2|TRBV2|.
TGTGCCAGCAGGACTAGCGGTTTAACCGGGGAGCTGTTTTTT
CASRTSGLTGELFF
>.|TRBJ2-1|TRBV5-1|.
TGCGCCAGCAATCCGACAGGTACCTACAATGAGCAGTTCTTC
CASNPTGTYNEQFF
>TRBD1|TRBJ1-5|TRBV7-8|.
TGTGCCAGCAGCCCCAGGACAGGGTTATTTCGGCAGCCCCAGCATTTT
CASSPRTGLFRQPQHF
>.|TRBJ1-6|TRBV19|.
TGTGCCAGTAGTACCGTCATCTCGGGACATTTTCCTCTCCACTTT
CASSTVISGHFPLHF
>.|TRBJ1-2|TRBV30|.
TGTGCCTGGAGGCCCGGCGGTCGCCGGGGCTACACCTTC
CAWRPGGRRGYTF
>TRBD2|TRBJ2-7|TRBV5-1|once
TGCGCCAGCAGCTGGGGACTAGCGGGAGAGAGCTCCTACGAGCAGTACTTC
CASSWGLAGESSYEQYF
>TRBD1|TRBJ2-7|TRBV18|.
TGTGCCAGCTCACCACCAAAAAGCTTAATTGTCAGGGGGTCCGCCTACGAGCAGTACTTC
CASSPPKSLIVRGSAYEQYF
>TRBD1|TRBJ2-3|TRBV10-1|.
TGCGCCAGCAACGGGACAGCTGGGTGTGCAGATACGCAGTATTTT
CASNGTAGCADTQYF